This TCR beta chain derives from a study of blood T cell repertoires in COVID-19. Measured with immunoSEQ multiplex PCR; TCRdb has only the in-frame clones, and not every one. The table has roughly 500,000 clones, approximately 87% seen once; the top ten hold 1.5% to 2%. Germline V gene data show CDR1 as LGHNT and CDR2 as FRNRAP. V lost 5 bases and J lost 1, with 20 bases in between. The CDR3 sequence is 17 residues long. This rearrangement joins TRBV12-5 to TRBJ1-2; perhaps TRBD1 as D (5 bases). This clonotype was sampled from a woman aged 40 to 49 who had recovered from COVID-19. Sequencing was carried out using PBMCs or T cells enriched from blood (not recorded which). The CDR3 loop is CASGPPGRHLFNYGYTF. Here the CDR3 DNA reads TGTGCTAGTGGTCCCCCAGGGAGGCACCTTTTTAACTATGGCTACACCTTC. Full variable domain (remainder filled in from reference TRBV12-5 and TRBJ1-2): DARVTQTPRHKVTEMGQEVTMRCQPILGHNTVFWYRQTMMQGLELLAYFRNRAPLDDSGMPKDRFSAEMPDATLATLKIQPSEPRDSAVYFCASGPPGRHLFNYGYTFGSGTRLTVV.